What follows are 22 T cell receptor beta chains derived from one specimen sequenced in a study of CD8+CD57+ T cells in acquired aplastic anemia. The template for TCR beta VDJ and CDR3 sequence profiling was genomic DNA. TCRdb re-called the reads with MiXCR, one entry per CDR3 protein. The repertoire holds 200,000 or so distinct CDR3 sequences, with approximately 50% as singletons. Patients chosen for sequencing had CD8+CD57+ cells that had expanded, as shown by flow cytometry. Sample: sorted CD4+, CD8+, or CD8+CD57+ T cells (not recorded which) from PBMCs. These receptors were collected from a human donor with aplastic anemia.

To note about this clonotype: A much bigger clone sits one base away, suggesting this may be a read error. The gene calls are TRBV20-1 and TRBJ2-5; D gene uncertain. Germline CDR1 DFQATT, CDR2 SNEGSKA (reference sequence). This CDR3 has 12 amino acids. CDR3 loop: CSATPLQETQCF. The CDR3 DNA sequence: TGCAGTGCCACGCCCCTTCAAGAGACCCAGTGCTTC.

The CDR3 reads CAISTGGDGGYTF. The CDR3, as DNA: TGTGCCATCAGTACAGGGGGCGATGGTGGCTACACCTTC. V usage is TRBV10-3 and J usage is TRBJ1-2, with TRBD1 identical over 9 bases. This CDR3 contains 13 residues. Looked up from germline, CDR1 is ENHRY and CDR2 is SYGVKD. The J segment lost 7 bases and the V segment lost 5 bases, leaving 5 bases of the junction unmatched.

Worth noting for this clonotype: A read error is possible here, since a much larger clone lies one base away. The chain has TRBV12-3 or TRBV12-4 and TRBJ2-7; 7 nucleotides align to TRBD2. The CDR3 spans 16 residues. The CDR3 spells CASSGMRGSASYEQHF. The CDR3 region has the DNA TGTGCCAGCAGTGGAATGCGGGGGTCGGCCTCCTACGAGCAGCACTTC.

J is TRBJ1-6 and V is TRBV14; D not certain. Deletions cut 3 bases from V and 0 bases from J, with 9 bases between. The CDR3 sequence is 16 residues long. Germline loops: CDR1 SGHDN, CDR2 FVKESK. CDR3 region: CASSQGRSSYNSPLHF. CDR3 DNA sequence: TGTGCCAGCAGCCAGGGCAGGAGCTCCTATAATTCACCCCTCCACTTT.

This clonotype was detected ten times or more. The DNA for the CDR3 is TGTGCCAGTAGTCTGGGAAGGAATGTAGAGACCCAGTACTTC. The encoded protein is CASSLGRNVETQYF. The V and J genes are TRBV19 and TRBJ2-5; D call uncertain. V gave up 5 bases and J gave up 4 bases, with 14 bases separating them. There are 14 residues in the CDR3. In germline, CDR1 is LNHDA, CDR2 SQIVND (reference sequence). The variable domain in full, completed from reference TRBV19 and TRBJ2-5, reads DGGITQSPKYLFRKEGQNVTLSCEQNLNHDAMYWYRQDPGQGLRLIYYSQIVNDFQKGDIAEGYSVSREKKESFPLTVTSAQKNPTAFYLCASSLGRNVETQYFGPGTRLLVL.

This clonotype showed up many times. This CDR3 reads CASSGDRVSGNTIYF. The CDR3 nucleotides are TGTGCCAGCAGTGGGGACAGGGTCTCTGGAAACACCATATATTTT. The chain couples TRBV25-1 to TRBJ1-3; 9 bases are a match to TRBD1. This CDR3 has 15 residues. Germline V lookup: CDR1 MGHDK, CDR2 SYGVNS. V dropped 4 bases and J dropped 0; count of bases not matched to a gene: 1.

Concerning this clonotype: A junction end diverges from the germline sequence, so it may reflect a read error. The chain carries TRBV30 and TRBJ2-3, with D perhaps TRBD2 (5 bases). The CDR3 totals 11 residues. The germline CDR1 and CDR2 sequences are GTSNPN and SVGIG (reference sequence). In nucleotides, the CDR3 is TGTGCCTGGAGTGCCGGGCCTAGCAAAAATTTT. This sequence encodes CAWSAGPSKNF.

The chain uses TRBV29-1 and TRBJ1-2; tentative D call: TRBD1 (5 bases). V shed 5 bases and J shed 6 bases, with 13 bases lying between them. The V gene's germline CDR1 is SQVTM and CDR2 ANQGSEA. The CDR3 loop spans 12 amino acids. The DNA for the CDR3 is TGCAGCGTTTTGGGGCAGGAGGATGGCTACACCTTC. Protein: CSVLGQEDGYTF.

This chain connects TRBV10-3 to TRBJ1-2; 11 bases are a match to TRBD1. This CDR3 contains 14 residues. The V segment lost 7 bases and the J segment 4 bases; nucleotides outside the gene matches: 5. CDR1 ENHRY and CDR2 SYGVKD come from the germline V gene. CDR3 protein: CAITAGTGGYGYTF. In nucleotides, the CDR3 is TGTGCCATCACCGCCGGGACAGGGGGCTATGGCTACACCTTC.

This clonotype was seen many times. V gene TRBV20-1 combines with J gene TRBJ2-3; TRBD2 matches 8 bases. The V and J ends lost 6 bases and 1 base, in that order; junction bases with no gene match: 9. The germline gives CDR1 DFQATT, CDR2 SNEGSKA (reference sequence). The CDR3 sequence is 15 residues long. In nucleotides, the CDR3 is TGCAGTGCCCCTACCCGGGGGGGGGGCACAGATACGCAGTATTTT. It yields the protein CSAPTRGGGTDTQYF.

In this sample, this clonotype turned up many times. The rearrangement links TRBV29-1 to TRBJ2-2; TRBD2 might be the D (6 bases). The CDR3 consists of 13 residues. Germline loops: CDR1 SQVTM, CDR2 ANQGSEA. V was cut by 3 bases and J by 7 bases, with 12 bases left in between. CDR3 loop: CSVDPVGGGELFF. CDR3 bases: TGCAGCGTTGACCCCGTCGGGGGCGGGGAGCTGTTTTTT.

The gene calls are TRBV19 and TRBJ2-3; D may be TRBD1 (6 bases). This CDR3 has 15 amino acids. Germline CDR1 reads LNHDA; CDR2 reads SQIVND (reference sequence). Trimming left V 5 bases short and J 2 bases short, with 14 bases between. The CDR3 is CASSPVQGYTDTQYF. The CDR3 nucleotides read TGTGCCAGTAGTCCGGTACAGGGCTACACAGATACGCAGTATTTT.

This clonotype was observed many times. The rearrangement uses TRBV9 and TRBJ1-1; 9 nucleotides align to TRBD1. The CDR3 is 16 amino acids. Trimming took 0 bases from V and 4 from J; bases not matched to a gene: 7. Germline lookup yields CDR1 SGDLS and CDR2 YYNGEE. CDR3 coding DNA: TGTGCCAGCAGCGTAGTGGTTGGGGACAGGGTCACTGAAGCTTTCTTT. This encodes CASSVVVGDRVTEAFF.

CDR3 protein: CASTPGQGAYEQYF. CDR3 nucleotide sequence: TGTGCCAGCACCCCGGGACAGGGGGCTTACGAGCAGTACTTC. This chain uses TRBV13 with TRBJ2-7, with 12 bases aligning to TRBD1. Germline CDR1 and CDR2: PRHDT and FYEKMQ (reference sequence). This CDR3 contains 14 residues. V was clipped by 7 bases and J by 4 bases; unmatched bases: 5.

V usage is TRBV12-3 or TRBV12-4 and J usage is TRBJ1-3, with D possibly matching TRBD1 (5 bases). Trimming left V 8 bases short and J 0 bases short, with 11 bases between. The CDR3 has 14 residues. The chain's CDR3 is CASSRGSSGNTIYF. CDR3 bases: TGTGCCAGCTCCCGGGGGAGCTCTGGAAACACCATATATTTT.

This clonotype is classed as medium-sized. J is TRBJ2-5 and V is TRBV7-3; no clear D. V lost 4 bases to trimming and J lost 3 bases, with 9 bases between them. CDR3 length: 13 amino acids. Germline CDR1 reads SGHTA; CDR2 reads FQGTGA. CDR3 in amino acids: CASSSRAEETQYF. Here the CDR3 DNA reads TGTGCCAGCAGCTCTAGGGCTGAAGAGACCCAGTACTTC.

This clonotype was observed many times. The rearrangement uses TRBV19 and TRBJ1-2, with TRBD1 matching 8 bases. Per germline, CDR1 LNHDA and CDR2 SQIVND (reference sequence). J was trimmed by 7 bases and V by 4 bases; bases with no gene match: 8. The CDR3 totals 14 residues. This chain's CDR3 is CASSTPRQGTGYTF. The CDR3 DNA reads as TGTGCCAGTAGTACCCCGCGACAGGGGACTGGCTACACCTTC.

Points on this clonotype: This could be a read error, since a much larger clone is one nucleotide away. As DNA, the CDR3 is TGTGCCACCAAGCGTCCCTTCGGCTTTTACAATGAGCAGTTCTTC. It encodes CATKRPFGFYNEQFF. This rearrangement joins TRBV7-3 to TRBJ2-1, with unresolved D. The CDR3 sequence is 15 residues long. The germline gives CDR1 SGHTA, CDR2 FQGTGA. V lost 10 bases and J lost 4, with 20 bases in between.

The chain couples TRBV5-6 to TRBJ2-7; 11 bases agree with TRBD2. Germline CDR1 SGHDT, CDR2 YYEEEE. CDR3 length equals 16 residues. Unmatched junction bases numbered 9, after V lost 0 bases and J lost 7 bases. The CDR3 region has the DNA TGTGCCAGCAGCTTGGCGCCGGGACTAGCGGTGGGGGAGCAGTACTTC. It translates to CASSLAPGLAVGEQYF.

This clonotype has ten or more counts. J is TRBJ2-5 and V is TRBV7-9; TRBD2 aligns across 9 bases. The CDR3 is made up of 17 amino acids. J lost 5 bases, V lost 2 bases, and 12 bases had no gene match. Germline V gives CDR1 SEHNR, CDR2 FQNEAQ (reference sequence). This CDR3 reads CASSLMGIAGDGETQYF. CDR3 DNA: TGTGCCAGCAGCTTAATGGGGATAGCGGGAGATGGGGAGACCCAGTACTTC.

The V call is TRBV12-3 or TRBV12-4, the J call TRBJ2-3; D is perhaps TRBD2 (6 bases). V lost 6 bases to trimming and J lost 0 bases, with 10 bases between them. This CDR3 has 14 amino acids. The CDR3 spells CASSTGGSTDTQYF. CDR3 coding DNA: TGTGCCAGCAGCACTGGAGGGAGCACAGATACGCAGTATTTT.

This clonotype was counted a few times. The chain uses TRBV6-1 and TRBJ2-1, with D possibly being TRBD1 or TRBD2 (5 bases each). Germline-derived CDR1 and CDR2 are MNHNS and SASEGT. The CDR3 has 16 amino acids. V was pared by 6 bases and J by 0 bases, with 15 bases between. The CDR3 loop reads CASRWIPGPSYNEQFF. DNA of the CDR3: TGTGCCAGCAGGTGGATACCGGGGCCCTCCTACAATGAGCAGTTCTTC.